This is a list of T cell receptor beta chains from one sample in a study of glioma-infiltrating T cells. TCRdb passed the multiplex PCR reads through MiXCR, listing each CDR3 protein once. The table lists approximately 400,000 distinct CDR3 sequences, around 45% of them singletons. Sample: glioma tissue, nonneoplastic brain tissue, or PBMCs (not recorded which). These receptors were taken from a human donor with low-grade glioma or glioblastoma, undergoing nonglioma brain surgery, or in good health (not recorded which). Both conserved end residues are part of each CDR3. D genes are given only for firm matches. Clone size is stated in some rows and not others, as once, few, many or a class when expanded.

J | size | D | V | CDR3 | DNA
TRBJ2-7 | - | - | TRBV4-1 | CASSQIGPQGRAYEQYF | TGCGCCAGCAGCCAAATTGGACCACAGGGAAGGGCCTACGAGCAGTACTTC
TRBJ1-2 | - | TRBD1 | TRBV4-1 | CASSQRDRERINGYTF | TGCGCCAGCAGCCAACGGGACAGGGAGCGGATAAATGGCTACACCTTC
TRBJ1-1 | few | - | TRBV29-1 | CSVAGQTEAFF | TGCAGCGTTGCCGGGCAGACTGAAGCTTTCTTT
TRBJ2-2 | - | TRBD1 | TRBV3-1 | CASSQTGETGELFF | TGTGCCAGCAGCCAGACAGGGGAAACCGGGGAGCTGTTTTTT
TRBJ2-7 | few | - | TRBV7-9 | CASSFLAYEQYF | TGTGCCAGCAGCTTCCTCGCCTACGAGCAGTACTTC
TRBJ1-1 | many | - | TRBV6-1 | CASRTRGNTEAFF | TGTGCCAGCAGAACCAGGGGGAACACTGAAGCTTTCTTT
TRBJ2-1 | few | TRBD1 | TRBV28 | CASSFRDRLAYNEQFF | TGTGCCAGCAGTTTTCGGGACAGGTTAGCCTACAATGAGCAGTTCTTC
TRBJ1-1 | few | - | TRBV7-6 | CASSLGTADTEAFF | TGTGCCAGCAGCTTAGGGACAGCAGACACTGAAGCTTTCTTT
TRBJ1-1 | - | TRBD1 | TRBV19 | CASSSHRGAYAEAFF | TGTGCCAGTAGTAGCCACAGGGGAGCCTACGCTGAAGCTTTCTTT
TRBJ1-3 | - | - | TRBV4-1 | CASSQDGVSGNNIYF | TGCGCCAGCAGCCAAGACGGCGTCTCTGGAAACAACATATATTTT
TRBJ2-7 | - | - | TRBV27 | CDSSQMGFAAVNEQYF | TGTGACAGCAGCCAAATGGGGTTTGCGGCGGTCAATGAGCAGTACTTC
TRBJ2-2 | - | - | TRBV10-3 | CAISDPLGIFGGSNTGELLF | TGTGCCATCAGTGACCCCTTGGGCATCTTCGGAGGAAGTAACACCGGGGAGCTGCTTTTT
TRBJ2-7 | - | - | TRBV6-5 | CASSYPRIGRGNSYEQYF | TGTGCCAGCAGTTACCCCAGGATAGGTCGTGGGAATTCCTACGAGCAGTACTTC
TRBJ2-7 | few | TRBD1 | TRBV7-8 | CASSLFPDRGYEQYF | TGTGCCAGCAGCTTATTTCCGGACAGGGGCTACGAGCAGTACTTC
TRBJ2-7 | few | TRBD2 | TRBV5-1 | CASSLRTSRLYEQYF | TGCGCCAGCAGCTTACGGACTAGCAGACTCTACGAGCAGTACTTC
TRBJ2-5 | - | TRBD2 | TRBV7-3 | CASSPTPGTSGRPETQYF | TGTGCCAGCAGCCCGACTCCCGGGACTAGCGGGAGGCCAGAGACCCAGTACTTC
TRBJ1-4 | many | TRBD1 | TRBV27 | CASSSGQDNEKLFF | TGTGCCAGCAGTTCAGGACAGGATAATGAAAAACTGTTTTTT
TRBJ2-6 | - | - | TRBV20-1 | CSARALWRFGANVLTF | TGCAGTGCTAGAGCCCTCTGGCGGTTTGGGGCCAACGTCCTGACTTTC
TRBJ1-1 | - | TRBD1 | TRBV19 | CASRTGGRPEAFF | TGTGCCAGTAGGACAGGGGGGCGGCCTGAAGCTTTCTTT
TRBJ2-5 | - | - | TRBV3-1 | CASSQVYRSQETQYF | TGTGCCAGCAGCCAAGTCTACAGGAGCCAAGAGACCCAGTACTTC
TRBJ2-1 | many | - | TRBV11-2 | CASSLQDERQFF | TGTGCCAGCAGCTTACAAGACGAGCGGCAGTTCTTC
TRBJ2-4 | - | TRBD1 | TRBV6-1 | CASSDGTGAGKNIQYF | TGTGCCAGCAGTGATGGGACAGGGGCCGGCAAAAACATTCAGTACTTC
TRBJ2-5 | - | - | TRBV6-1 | CASSSFTTRQETQYF | TGTGCCAGCAGTTCGTTTACCACCAGGCAAGAGACCCAGTACTTC
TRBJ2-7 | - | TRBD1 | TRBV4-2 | CASSSGQGARYEQYF | TGTGCCAGCAGCTCGGGACAGGGGGCCCGGTACGAGCAGTACTTC